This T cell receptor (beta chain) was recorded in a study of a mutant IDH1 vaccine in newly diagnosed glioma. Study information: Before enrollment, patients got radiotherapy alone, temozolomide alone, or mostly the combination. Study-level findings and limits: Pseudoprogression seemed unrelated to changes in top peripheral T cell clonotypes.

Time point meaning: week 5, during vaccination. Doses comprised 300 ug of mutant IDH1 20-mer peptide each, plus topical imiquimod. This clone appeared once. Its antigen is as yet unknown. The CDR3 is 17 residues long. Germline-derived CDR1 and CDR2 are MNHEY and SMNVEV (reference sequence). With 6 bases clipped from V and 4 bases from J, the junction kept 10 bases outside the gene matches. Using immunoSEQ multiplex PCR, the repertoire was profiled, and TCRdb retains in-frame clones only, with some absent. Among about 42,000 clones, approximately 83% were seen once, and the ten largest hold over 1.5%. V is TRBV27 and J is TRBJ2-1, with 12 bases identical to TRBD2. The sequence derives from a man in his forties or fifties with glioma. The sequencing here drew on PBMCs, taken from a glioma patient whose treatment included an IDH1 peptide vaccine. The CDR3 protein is CASSATAGLAGYNEQFF. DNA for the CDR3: TGTGCCAGCAGCGCAACTGCGGGACTAGCGGGTTACAATGAGCAGTTCTTC.